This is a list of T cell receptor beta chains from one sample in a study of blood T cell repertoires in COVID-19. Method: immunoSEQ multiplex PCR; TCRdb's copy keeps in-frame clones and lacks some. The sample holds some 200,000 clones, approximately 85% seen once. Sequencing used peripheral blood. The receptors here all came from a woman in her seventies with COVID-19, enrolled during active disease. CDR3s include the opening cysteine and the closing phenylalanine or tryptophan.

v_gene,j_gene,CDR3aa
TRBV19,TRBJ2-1,CASSSRTSGGINEQFF
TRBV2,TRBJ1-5,CASSDYELPNQPQHF
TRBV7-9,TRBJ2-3,CASSPDTRADTQYF
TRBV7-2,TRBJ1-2,CASSLRDTYGYTF
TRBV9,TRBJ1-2,CASSVMSGTGGYGYTF
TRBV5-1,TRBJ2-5,CASSFRLAGGIQETQYF
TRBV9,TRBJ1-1,CASSVFAPPDRVANTEAFF
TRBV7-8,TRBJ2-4,CASSRGVQNIQYF
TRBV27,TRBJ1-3,CASSSSGGTQRVSGNTIYF
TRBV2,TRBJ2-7,CASSERTSGKYEQYF
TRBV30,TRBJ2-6,CAWKGFGRSSGANVLTF
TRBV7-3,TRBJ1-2,CASSLTSDRLLGYTF
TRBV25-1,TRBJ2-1,CASSDAGATYGNEQFF
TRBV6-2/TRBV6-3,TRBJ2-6,CASSYGAETGANVLTF
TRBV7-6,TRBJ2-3,CASSLELAGSTDTQYF
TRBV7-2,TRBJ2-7,CASSLERDTYEQYF
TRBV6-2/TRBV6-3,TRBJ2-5,CASSYGQARETQYF
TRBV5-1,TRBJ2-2,CASSLEGQTGAGELFF
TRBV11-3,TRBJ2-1,CASSLGRTSGGTFTYNEQFF
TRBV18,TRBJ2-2,CASSPDSLAGELFF
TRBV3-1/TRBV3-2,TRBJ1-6,CASSQDRGEYSPLHF
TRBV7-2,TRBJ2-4,CASSLGDRVQNIQYF
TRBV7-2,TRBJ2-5,CASSLYGGTETQYF
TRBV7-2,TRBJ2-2,CASSRQTGELFF
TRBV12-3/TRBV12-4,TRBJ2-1,CASSRTSSEQFF
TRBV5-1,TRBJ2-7,CASRYAVTGVVYEQYF
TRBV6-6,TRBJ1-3,CASSYERRGSGNTIYF
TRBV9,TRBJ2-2,CASSVQGSNTGELFF